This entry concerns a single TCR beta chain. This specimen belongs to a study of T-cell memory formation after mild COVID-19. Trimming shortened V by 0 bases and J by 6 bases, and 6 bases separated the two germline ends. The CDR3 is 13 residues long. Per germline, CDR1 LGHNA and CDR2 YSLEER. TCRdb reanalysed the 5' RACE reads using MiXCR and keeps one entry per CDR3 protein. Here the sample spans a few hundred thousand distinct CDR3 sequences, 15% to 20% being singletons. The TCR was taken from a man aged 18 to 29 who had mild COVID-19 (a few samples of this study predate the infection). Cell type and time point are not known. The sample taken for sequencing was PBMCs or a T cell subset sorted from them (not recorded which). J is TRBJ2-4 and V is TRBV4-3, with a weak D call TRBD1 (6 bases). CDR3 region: CASSQDRGNIQYF. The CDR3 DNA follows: TGCGCCAGCAGCCAAGACAGGGGAAACATTCAGTACTTC.